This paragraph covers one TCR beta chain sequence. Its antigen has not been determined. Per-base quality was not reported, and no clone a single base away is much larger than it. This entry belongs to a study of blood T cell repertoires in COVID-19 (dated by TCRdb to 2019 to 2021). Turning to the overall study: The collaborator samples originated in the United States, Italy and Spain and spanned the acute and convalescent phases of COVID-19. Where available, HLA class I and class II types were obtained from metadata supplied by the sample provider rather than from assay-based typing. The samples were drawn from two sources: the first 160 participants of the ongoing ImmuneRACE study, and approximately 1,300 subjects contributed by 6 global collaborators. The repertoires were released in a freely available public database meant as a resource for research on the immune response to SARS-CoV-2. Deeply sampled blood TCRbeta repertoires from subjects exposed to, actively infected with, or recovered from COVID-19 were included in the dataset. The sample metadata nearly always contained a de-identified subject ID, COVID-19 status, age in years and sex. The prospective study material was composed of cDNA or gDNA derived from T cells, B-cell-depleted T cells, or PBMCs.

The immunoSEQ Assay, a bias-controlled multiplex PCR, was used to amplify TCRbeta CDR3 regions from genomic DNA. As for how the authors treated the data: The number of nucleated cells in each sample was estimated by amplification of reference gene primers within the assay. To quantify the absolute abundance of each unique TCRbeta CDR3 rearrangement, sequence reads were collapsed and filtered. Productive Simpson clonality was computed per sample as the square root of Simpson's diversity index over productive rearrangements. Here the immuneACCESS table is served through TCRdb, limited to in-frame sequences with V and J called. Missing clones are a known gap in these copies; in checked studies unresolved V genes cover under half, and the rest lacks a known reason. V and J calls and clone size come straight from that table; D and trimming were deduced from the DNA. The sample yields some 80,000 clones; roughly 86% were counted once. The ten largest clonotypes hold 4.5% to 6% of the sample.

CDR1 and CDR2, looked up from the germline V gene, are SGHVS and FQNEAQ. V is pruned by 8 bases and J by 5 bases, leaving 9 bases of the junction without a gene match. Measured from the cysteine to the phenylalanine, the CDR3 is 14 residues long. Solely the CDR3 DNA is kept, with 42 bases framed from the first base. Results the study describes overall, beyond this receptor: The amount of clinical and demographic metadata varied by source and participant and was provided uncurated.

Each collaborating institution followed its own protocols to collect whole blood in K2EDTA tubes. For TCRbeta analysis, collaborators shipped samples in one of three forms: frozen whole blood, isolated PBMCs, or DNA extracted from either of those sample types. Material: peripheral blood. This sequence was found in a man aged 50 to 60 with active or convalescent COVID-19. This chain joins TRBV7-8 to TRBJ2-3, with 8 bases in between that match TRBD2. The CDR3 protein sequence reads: CASSGGLAGDTQYF. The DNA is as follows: TGTGCCAGCTCGGGAGGACTAGCAGGAGATACGCAGTATTTT. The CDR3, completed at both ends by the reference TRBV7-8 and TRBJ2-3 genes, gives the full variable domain GAGVSQSPRYKVAKRGQDVALRCDPISGHVSLFWYQQALGQGPEFLTYFQNEAQLDKSGLPSDRFFAERPEGSVSTLKIQRTQQEDSAVYLCASSGGLAGDTQYFGPGTRLTVL.